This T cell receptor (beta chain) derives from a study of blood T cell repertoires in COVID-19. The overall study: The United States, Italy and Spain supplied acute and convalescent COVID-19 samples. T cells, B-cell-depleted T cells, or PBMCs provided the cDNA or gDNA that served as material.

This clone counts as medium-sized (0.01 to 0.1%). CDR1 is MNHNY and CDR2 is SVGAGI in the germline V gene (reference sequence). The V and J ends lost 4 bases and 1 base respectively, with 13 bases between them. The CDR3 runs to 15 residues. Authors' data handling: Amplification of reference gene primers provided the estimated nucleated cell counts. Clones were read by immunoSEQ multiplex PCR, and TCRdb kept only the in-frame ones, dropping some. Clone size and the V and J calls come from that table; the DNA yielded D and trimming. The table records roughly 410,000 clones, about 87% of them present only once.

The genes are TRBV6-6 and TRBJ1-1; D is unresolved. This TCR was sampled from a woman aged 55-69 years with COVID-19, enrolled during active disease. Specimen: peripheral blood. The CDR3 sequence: CASSSYTGRNTEAFF. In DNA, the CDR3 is TGTGCCAGCAGTTCCTACACGGGGAGGAACACTGAAGCTTTCTTT.